The present entry profiles one T cell receptor beta chain with its context. TCRdb's table, derived via immunoSEQ multiplex PCR, lists solely in-frame clones and lacks some. The sample has fewer than 350,000 clones, roughly 88% seen once; the top ten hold approximately 1%. The age range of participants was roughly 18 to 90 years, with residence in 20 to 25 US areas. CDR1 and CDR2 (germline): SGDLS, YYNGEE. V trimming: 4 bases; J trimming: 4 bases; junction bases outside the gene matches: 17. The CDR3 contains 18 residues. The data belong to a study of blood T cell repertoires in COVID-19. Overall study context: COVID-19 samples collected from the United States, Italy and Spain covered acute and convalescent phases. T cells, B-cell-depleted T cells, or PBMCs provided the cDNA or gDNA that served as material.

This receptor was taken from a woman aged 25 to 39 who had recovered from COVID-19. The rearrangement joins TRBV9 to TRBJ2-3; 8 bases map to TRBD2. Input material: PBMCs or T cells enriched from blood (not recorded which). Here the CDR3 DNA reads TGTGCCAGCAGCCCGCGAGGGACTAGGGGCCCGGAGGCAGATACGCAGTATTTT. Protein: CASSPRGTRGPEADTQYF.